The clone carrying this T cell receptor (beta chain) has more than one count but fewer than ten. No antigen is known for it. With 2 bases removed from V and 1 base from J, the gap between germline ends came to 10 bases. From germline, CDR1 is SGHRS and CDR2 YFSETQ. The CDR3 is made up of 14 amino acids. Only in-frame clones appear in the TCRdb table, and some are missing; sequencing was by immunoSEQ multiplex PCR. The table lists 30,000 or so clones, more than 65% of them singletons. Time point defined: cycle 4 day 1 (C4D1), after 5 to 7 weeks of nivolumab. Relapses following autologous stem cell transplantation were seen in all patients, with brentuximab vedotin exposure varying. The sample belongs to a study of PD-1 blockade in classical Hodgkin lymphoma. Whole-study findings and limits: When set against healthy donors, newly diagnosed patients were reported to show lower baseline TCR diversity. Any patient who commenced nivolumab under 1 year after ASCT was excluded. In CD4+ cells, TCR diversity went up significantly by C4D1, but in CD8+ cells it did not.

The receptor was isolated from a human donor with classical Hodgkin lymphoma. Sequenced here: peripheral blood mononuclear cells (PBMCs), sampled before the fourth cycle of nivolumab. This chain links TRBV5-1 with TRBJ2-7; D tentatively reads TRBD1 or TRBD2 (5 bases each). The CDR3 DNA follows: TGCGCCAGCAGCTTTCTGGGGGAATCCTACGAGCAGTACTTC. Amino acids: CASSFLGESYEQYF.